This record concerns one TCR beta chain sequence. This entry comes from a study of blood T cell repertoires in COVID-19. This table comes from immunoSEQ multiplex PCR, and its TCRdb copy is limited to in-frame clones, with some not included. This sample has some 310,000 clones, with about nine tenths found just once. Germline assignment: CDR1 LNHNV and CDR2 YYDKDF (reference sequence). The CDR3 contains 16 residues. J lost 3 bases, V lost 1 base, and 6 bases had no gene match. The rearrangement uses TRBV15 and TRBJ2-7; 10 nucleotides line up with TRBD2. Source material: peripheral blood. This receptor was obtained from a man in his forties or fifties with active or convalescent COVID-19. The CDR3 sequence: CATSRVRLAGVYEQYF. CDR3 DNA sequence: TGTGCCACCAGCAGAGTAAGGCTAGCGGGAGTCTACGAGCAGTACTTC.